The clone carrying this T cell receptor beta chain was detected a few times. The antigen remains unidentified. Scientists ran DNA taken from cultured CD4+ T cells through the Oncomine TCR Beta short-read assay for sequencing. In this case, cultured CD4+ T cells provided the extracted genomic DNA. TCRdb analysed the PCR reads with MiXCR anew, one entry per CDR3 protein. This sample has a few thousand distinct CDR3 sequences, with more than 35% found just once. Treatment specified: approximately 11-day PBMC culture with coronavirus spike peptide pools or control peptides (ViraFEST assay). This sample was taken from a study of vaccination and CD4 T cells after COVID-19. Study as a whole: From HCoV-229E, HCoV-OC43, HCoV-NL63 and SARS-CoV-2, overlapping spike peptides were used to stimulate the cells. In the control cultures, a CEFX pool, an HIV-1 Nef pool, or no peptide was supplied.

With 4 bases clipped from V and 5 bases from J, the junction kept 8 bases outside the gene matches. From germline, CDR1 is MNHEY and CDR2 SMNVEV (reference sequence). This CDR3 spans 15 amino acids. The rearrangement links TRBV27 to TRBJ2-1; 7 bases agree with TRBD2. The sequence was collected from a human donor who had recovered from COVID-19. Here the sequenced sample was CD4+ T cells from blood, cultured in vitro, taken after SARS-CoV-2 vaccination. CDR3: CASSWQGGVNNEQFF. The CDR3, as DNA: TGTGCCAGCAGTTGGCAGGGAGGGGTGAACAATGAGCAGTTCTTC.